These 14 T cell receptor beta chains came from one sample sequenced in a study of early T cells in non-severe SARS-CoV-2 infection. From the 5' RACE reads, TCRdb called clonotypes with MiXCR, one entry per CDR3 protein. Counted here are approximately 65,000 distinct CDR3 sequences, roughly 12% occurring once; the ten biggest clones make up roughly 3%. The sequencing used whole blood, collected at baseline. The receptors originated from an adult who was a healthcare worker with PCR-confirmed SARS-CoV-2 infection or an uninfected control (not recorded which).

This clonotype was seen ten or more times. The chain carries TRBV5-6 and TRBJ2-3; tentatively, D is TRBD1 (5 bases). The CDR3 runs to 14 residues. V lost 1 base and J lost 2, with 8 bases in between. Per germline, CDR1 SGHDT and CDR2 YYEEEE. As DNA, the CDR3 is TGTGCCAGCAGCTTGCAGGGCGCCACAGATACGCAGTATTTT. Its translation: CASSLQGATDTQYF.

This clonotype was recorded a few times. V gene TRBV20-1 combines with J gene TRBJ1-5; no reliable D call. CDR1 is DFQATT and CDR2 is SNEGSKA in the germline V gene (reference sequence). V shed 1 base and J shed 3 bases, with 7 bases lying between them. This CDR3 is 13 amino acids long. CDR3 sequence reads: CSARVQANQPQHF. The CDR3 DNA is TGCAGTGCTAGAGTGCAGGCCAATCAGCCCCAGCATTTT.

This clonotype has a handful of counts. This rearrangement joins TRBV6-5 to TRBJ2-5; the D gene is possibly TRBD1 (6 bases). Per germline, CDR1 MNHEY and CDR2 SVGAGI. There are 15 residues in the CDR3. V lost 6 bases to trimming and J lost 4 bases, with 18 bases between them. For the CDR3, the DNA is TGTGCCAGCAGATATTCTCAGGGGTCCTCAGAGACCCAGTACTTC. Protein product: CASRYSQGSSETQYF.

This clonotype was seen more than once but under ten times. DNA of the CDR3: TGTGCCAGCAGTTACCGCACCTCGAATGAGCAGTTCTTC. Its translation: CASSYRTSNEQFF. The gene calls are TRBV6-5 and TRBJ2-1; D uncertain. V was clipped by 2 bases and J by 7 bases, with 9 bases between them. The germline V gene encodes CDR1 MNHEY and CDR2 SVGAGI. The CDR3 has 13 amino acids.

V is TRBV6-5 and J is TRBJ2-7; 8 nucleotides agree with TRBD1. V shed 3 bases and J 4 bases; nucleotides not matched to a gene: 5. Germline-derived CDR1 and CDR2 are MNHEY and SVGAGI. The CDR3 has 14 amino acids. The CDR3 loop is CASSYAGGEYEQYF. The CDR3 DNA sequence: TGTGCCAGCAGTTATGCAGGGGGCGAGTACGAGCAGTACTTC.

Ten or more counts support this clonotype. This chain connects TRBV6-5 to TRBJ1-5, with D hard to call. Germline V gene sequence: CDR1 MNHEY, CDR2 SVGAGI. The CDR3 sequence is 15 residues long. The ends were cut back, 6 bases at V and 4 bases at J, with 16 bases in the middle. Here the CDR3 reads CASRKTLGWNQPQHF. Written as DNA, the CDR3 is TGTGCCAGCAGGAAGACTCTGGGCTGGAATCAGCCCCAGCATTTT.

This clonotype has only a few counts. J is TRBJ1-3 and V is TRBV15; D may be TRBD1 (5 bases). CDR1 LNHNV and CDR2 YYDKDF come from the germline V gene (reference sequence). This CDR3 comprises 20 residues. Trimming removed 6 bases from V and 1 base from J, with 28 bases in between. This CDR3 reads CATSSRGPGGLGLSGNTIYF. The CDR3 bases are TGTGCCACCAGTAGCAGAGGACCCGGGGGATTAGGACTTTCTGGAAACACCATATATTTT.

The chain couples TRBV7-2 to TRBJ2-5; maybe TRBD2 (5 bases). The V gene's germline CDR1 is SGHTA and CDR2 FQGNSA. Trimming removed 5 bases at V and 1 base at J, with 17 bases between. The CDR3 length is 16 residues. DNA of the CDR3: TGTGCCAGCAGCCCCATGCGGGCGCAGACCCAAGAGACCCAGTACTTC. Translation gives CASSPMRAQTQETQYF.

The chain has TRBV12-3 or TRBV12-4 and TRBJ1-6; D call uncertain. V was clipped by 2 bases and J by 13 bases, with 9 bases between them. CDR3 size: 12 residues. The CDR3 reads CASSLNLRPLHF. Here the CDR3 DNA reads TGTGCCAGCAGTTTAAACTTGCGGCCCCTCCACTTT.

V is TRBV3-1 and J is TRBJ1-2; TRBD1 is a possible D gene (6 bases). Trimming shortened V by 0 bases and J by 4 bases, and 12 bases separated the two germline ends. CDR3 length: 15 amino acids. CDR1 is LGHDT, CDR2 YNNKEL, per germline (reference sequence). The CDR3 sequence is CASSQDAGATYGYTF. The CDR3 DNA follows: TGTGCCAGCAGCCAAGATGCGGGGGCTACCTATGGCTACACCTTC.

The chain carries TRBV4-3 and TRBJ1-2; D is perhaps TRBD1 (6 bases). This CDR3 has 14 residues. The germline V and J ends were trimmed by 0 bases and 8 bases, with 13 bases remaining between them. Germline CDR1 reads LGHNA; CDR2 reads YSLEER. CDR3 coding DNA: TGCGCCAGCAGCCAAGATTTACAGGGTGGAGGCTACACCTTC. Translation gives CASSQDLQGGGYTF.

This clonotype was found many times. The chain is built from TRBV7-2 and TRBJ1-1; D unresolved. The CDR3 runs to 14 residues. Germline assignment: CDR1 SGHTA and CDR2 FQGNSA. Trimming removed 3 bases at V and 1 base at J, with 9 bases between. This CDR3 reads CASSFHYPNTEAFF. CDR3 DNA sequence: TGTGCCAGCAGCTTCCACTACCCGAACACTGAAGCTTTCTTT.

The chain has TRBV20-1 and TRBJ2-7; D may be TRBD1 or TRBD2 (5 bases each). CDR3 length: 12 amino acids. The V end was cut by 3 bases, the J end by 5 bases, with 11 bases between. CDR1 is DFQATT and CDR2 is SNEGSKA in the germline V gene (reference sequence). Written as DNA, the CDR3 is TGCAGTGCTAGCCGCAGGGACCACGAGCAGTACTTC. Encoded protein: CSASRRDHEQYF.

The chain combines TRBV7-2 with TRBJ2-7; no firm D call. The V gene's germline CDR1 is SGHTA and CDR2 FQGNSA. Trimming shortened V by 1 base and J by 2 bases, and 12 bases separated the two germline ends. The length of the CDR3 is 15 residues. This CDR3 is CASSLVPAGPYEQYF. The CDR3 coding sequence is TGTGCCAGCAGCTTAGTTCCCGCTGGTCCCTACGAGCAGTACTTC.